This note documents a single T cell receptor (beta chain) sequence. The target of this receptor is not known. No much larger clone is present one base from it, and per-base qualities are unavailable. The data stem from a study of cytomegalovirus exposure and HLA in healthy donors (dated by TCRdb to the late 2010s). Broadly, across the study: The 650 to 800 repertoires of the first cohort and the 95 to 150 validation repertoires were produced on the same platform, according to a later analysis. To predict cytomegalovirus infection status, the study combined high-throughput TCR immunosequencing, statistical association of individual TCRs with disease status, and machine learning. The aim of the study was to test whether cataloging public T cell receptors could identify signatures of past pathogen exposure. Along with the approximately 700-subject first cohort, a separate validation cohort of over a hundred different subjects was used. Overall results and qualifications from the work: A later analysis found that TCRs clustered in the first cohort also tended to co-occur in the roughly 110 validation repertoires, with 94% of cluster scores above 0. A later analysis lacked HLA typing for the validation cohort, so it scored co-occurrence in that cohort across all 120 or so repertoires. The authors suggested that the approach could potentially be generalized to other disease states and immunological phenotypes. In vitro tests confirmed that a few of the cytomegalovirus-associated TCR beta chains recognize cytomegalovirus antigens. In the study, around 150 TCR beta chains were listed as associated with cytomegalovirus. Across donors, most TCR sequences were observed very rarely, whereas some public TCRs were present in many individuals. The classifier was reported to diagnose cytomegalovirus status with high specificity and sensitivity in both the original cohort and the validation cohort.

Reading from cysteine to phenylalanine, the CDR3 counts 14 amino acids. Only CDR3 DNA is held: 42 bases, read in frame from base 1. V is pared back by 5 bases and J by 3 bases, with 14 bases lying between the germline termini. In the germline V gene (reference sequence), CDR1 corresponds to PRHDT and CDR2 to FYEKMQ. Separate from the approximately 700-subject first cohort, the validation cohort of 120 subjects was the group to which the donors belonged. Library method: the immunoSEQ multiplex PCR assay. For the original study's pipeline: To diagnose cytomegalovirus status from the catalog of TCR beta chain sequences, a statistical classification framework was built. In TCRdb, the immuneACCESS table is reduced to in-frame sequences with V and J assigned. These tables do not hold every clone; where another copy was compared, an unresolved V gene accounts for under half, and the others remain unexplained. V and J calls and clone size are given by that table; D and trimming were obtained from the DNA. The sample data list about 110,000 clones, and about 85% of these were observed just once. 3% of the sample lies in the top ten.

The source of this sequence is a woman in her late teens or twenties in good health and CMV-seronegative. The sequence links TRBV13 to TRBJ2-7; TRBD2 is possibly the D segment (5 matching bases). The sequenced material came from PBMCs. The DNA reads TGTGCCAGCAGCCACCGACGGACTGGCTACGAGCAGTACTTC. Its protein product is CASSHRRTGYEQYF.